Following are 29 T cell receptor beta chains from one sample sequenced in a study of blood T cell repertoires in COVID-19. TCRdb's table, derived via immunoSEQ multiplex PCR, lists solely in-frame clones and lacks some. The sample holds roughly 100,000 clones; roughly 87% are singletons and the top ten take 6.2%. Sequenced material: peripheral blood. The receptors here all came from a human donor in a cohort sampled during active COVID-19.

This chain uses TRBV28 with TRBJ1-2, with a possible D match to TRBD1 (6 bases). Germline lookup yields CDR1 MDHEN and CDR2 SYDVKM. V lost 6 bases and J lost 6, with 23 bases in between. CDR3 length equals 16 residues. The CDR3 region is CASRGHRAEGGDGYTF. As DNA, the CDR3 is TGTGCCAGCAGGGGCCACAGGGCGGAGGGGGGGGATGGCTACACCTTC.

The chain combines TRBV3-1 (or the pseudogene TRBV3-2) with TRBJ2-2; D not resolved. The CDR3 runs 14 residues. Germline V gives CDR1 LGHDT, CDR2 YNNKEL (reference sequence). The ends were cut back, 0 bases at V and 6 bases at J, with 8 bases in the middle. CDR3 coding DNA: TGTGCCAGCAGCCAAGACCCCTTTTCCGGGGAGCTGTTTTTT. Protein: CASSQDPFSGELFF.

V gene TRBV15 combines with J gene TRBJ2-5, with 7 bases lining up with TRBD2. J was trimmed by 4 bases and V by 5 bases; bases with no gene match: 4. Germline loops: CDR1 LNHNV, CDR2 YYDKDF (reference sequence). The CDR3 consists of 13 residues. DNA of the CDR3: TGTGCCACCAGCGGGGGGGAGTTAGAGACCCAGTACTTC. Amino acids: CATSGGELETQYF. Filled out from reference TRBV15 and TRBJ2-5, the complete variable domain reads DAMVIQNPRYQVTQFGKPVTLSCSQTLNHNVMYWYQQKSSQAPKLLFHYYDKDFNNEADTPDNFQSRRPNTSFCFLDIRSPGLGDTAMYLCATSGGELETQYFGPGTRLLVL.

The V and J genes are TRBV11-3 and TRBJ2-1; perhaps TRBD2 as D (6 bases). Germline CDR1 reads SGHNT; CDR2 reads YENEEA. V was cut by 3 bases and J by 9 bases, with 12 bases left in between. CDR3 length: 13 amino acids. The DNA for the CDR3 is TGTGCCAGCAGCTTTACCGGGAGCCTTGAGCAGTTCTTC. It codes for CASSFTGSLEQFF. The full variable domain, with the rest looked up from reference TRBV11-3 and TRBJ2-1, is EAGVVQSPRYKIIEKKQPVAFWCNPISGHNTLYWYLQNLGQGPELLIRYENEEAVDDSQLPKDRFSAERLKGVDSTLKIQPAELGDSAVYLCASSFTGSLEQFFGPGTRLTVL.

The chain joins TRBV4-2 to TRBJ2-1, with D perhaps matching TRBD2 (7 bases). Germline V CDR1 and CDR2: LGHNA, YNFKEQ. The germline V and J ends were trimmed by 4 bases and 8 bases, with 36 bases remaining between them. The CDR3 extends over 21 amino acids. The CDR3 loop is CASSRKEDRTNMAGAWDEQFF. The CDR3 DNA reads as TGTGCCAGCAGCCGCAAAGAAGACAGGACCAACATGGCGGGAGCTTGGGATGAGCAGTTCTTC.

CDR3 DNA sequence: TGTGCCAGCAGCCCTAGCTCGGTGAACACTGAAGCTTTCTTT. It specifies CASSPSSVNTEAFF. J is TRBJ1-1 and V is TRBV7-9; D gene ambiguous. V gave up 5 bases and J gave up 0 bases, with 10 bases separating them. The CDR3 is 14 residues long. Germline lookup yields CDR1 SEHNR and CDR2 FQNEAQ (reference sequence).

The chain uses TRBV6-1 and TRBJ1-5; D might be TRBD1 (6 bases). CDR3 length equals 17 residues. Germline CDR1 reads MNHNS; CDR2 reads SASEGT. V was cut by 4 bases and J by 3 bases, with 19 bases left in between. The CDR3 bases are TGTGCCAGCAGTGGCAGCTTCAGGGGCAGTACCAATCAGCCCCAGCATTTT. Protein sequence: CASSGSFRGSTNQPQHF.

The V call is TRBV6-1, the J call TRBJ2-3; 8 bases are shared with TRBD1. V gave up 2 bases and J gave up 5 bases; unmatched junction bases: 9. This CDR3 is built from 16 residues. Germline CDR1 and CDR2: MNHNS and SASEGT. The DNA of the CDR3 is TGTGCCAGCAGTGAACCTGCCAGGGGGCAAAAAGATACGCAGTATTTT. Translation: CASSEPARGQKDTQYF.

V is TRBV28 and J is TRBJ1-1; TRBD1 is a possible D gene (5 bases). Germline CDR1 is MDHEN and CDR2 is SYDVKM. V was shortened by 2 bases and J by 3 bases, with 19 bases between the two germline ends. CDR3 length: 17 residues. The CDR3 loop reads CASSLRGTSWGDTEAFF. CDR3 coding DNA: TGTGCCAGCAGTTTACGTGGGACCTCCTGGGGGGACACTGAAGCTTTCTTT.

The table lists this clone with a count of one. The chain has TRBV19 and TRBJ1-6; the D gene is possibly TRBD1 (5 bases). This CDR3 region has 13 residues. CDR1 and CDR2 from the germline V gene are LNHDA and SQIVND (reference sequence). The V end was cut by 7 bases, the J end by 9 bases, with 13 bases between. This CDR3 reads CASKVGGSSPLHF. In DNA form, the CDR3 reads TGTGCCAGTAAGGTCGGGGGGAGTTCACCCCTCCACTTT.

This clone was seen a single time. J is TRBJ2-5 and V is TRBV3-1 (or the pseudogene TRBV3-2); tentatively, D is TRBD2 (5 bases). The germline V gene has CDR1 LGHDT and CDR2 YNNKEL (reference sequence). The CDR3 totals 15 residues. V was pared by 6 bases and J by 4 bases, with 18 bases between. The CDR3 DNA follows: TGTGCCAGCAGTCATTATTCTTCGGGAAGAGAGACCCAGTACTTC. Its translation: CASSHYSSGRETQYF.

The chain recombines TRBV28 with TRBJ2-3, with 9 bases identical to TRBD2. The germline V gene encodes CDR1 MDHEN and CDR2 SYDVKM. V lost 2 bases, J lost 4 bases, and 16 bases stayed unmatched. The CDR3 totals 19 residues. Here the CDR3 DNA reads TGTGCCAGCAGTTTAGACCTCGATTTTAGCGGGGGCCGGGCAGATACGCAGTATTTT. This gives the protein CASSLDLDFSGGRADTQYF.

V usage is TRBV25-1 and J usage is TRBJ2-7, with TRBD1 identical over 8 bases. This CDR3 spans 14 amino acids. Germline CDR1 and CDR2: MGHDK and SYGVNS. The V segment lost 9 bases and the J segment 0 bases; nucleotides outside the gene matches: 7. The CDR3 DNA follows: TGTGCCAGTACCAAGACAGGGGCCTCCTACGAGCAGTACTTC. Its protein product is CASTKTGASYEQYF.

V gene TRBV5-1 combines with J gene TRBJ2-1; weak D call: TRBD1 (6 bases). The CDR3 runs 16 residues. Germline CDR1 and CDR2: SGHRS and YFSETQ. The germline V and J ends were trimmed by 0 bases and 5 bases, with 15 bases remaining between them. In DNA form, the CDR3 reads TGCGCCAGCAGCTTGGCTCCCCCCCGACAGGACAATGAGCAGTTCTTC. It yields the protein CASSLAPPRQDNEQFF.

The rearrangement links TRBV4-1 to TRBJ2-7, with D perhaps matching TRBD2 (5 bases). Germline V gene data show CDR1 as MGHRA and CDR2 as YSYEKL. Trimming shortened V by 1 base and J by 2 bases, and 12 bases separated the two germline ends. This CDR3 spans 15 amino acids. The CDR3 nucleotides read TGCGCCAGCAGCCAAGGGTGGGAGTCTACCTACGAGCAGTACTTC. Translation gives CASSQGWESTYEQYF.

This chain connects TRBV7-3 to TRBJ1-2; D call uncertain. V lost 1 base and J 0 bases, leaving 9 bases between the germline ends. The length of the CDR3 is 15 residues. Germline V lookup: CDR1 SGHTA, CDR2 FQGTGA. The CDR3 is CASSLSSATNYGYTF. The CDR3 DNA is TGTGCCAGCAGCTTAAGCTCAGCGACTAACTATGGCTACACCTTC.

The chain couples TRBV11-3 to TRBJ2-5, with TRBD1 as a possible D gene (6 bases). This CDR3 spans 17 amino acids. Germline V gene lookup returns CDR1 SGHNT and CDR2 YENEEA. V was trimmed by 5 bases and J by 5 bases, leaving 24 bases between them. The CDR3 region is CASSTRNRVDGAETQYF. DNA of the CDR3: TGTGCCAGCAGCACCCGAAACAGGGTGGACGGGGCGGAGACCCAGTACTTC.

The rearrangement uses TRBV19 and TRBJ1-1, with TRBD1 as a possible D gene (6 bases). V was pared by 4 bases and J by 6 bases, with 9 bases between. The CDR3 spans 12 residues. The germline V gene encodes CDR1 LNHDA and CDR2 SQIVND (reference sequence). This CDR3 is CASSTRTAEAFF. CDR3 nucleotide sequence: TGTGCCAGTAGTACCCGGACAGCTGAAGCTTTCTTT.

This chain uses TRBV5-5 with TRBJ2-1, with 13 bases identical to TRBD2. The V and J ends lost 3 bases and 4 bases, in that order; junction bases with no gene match: 7. The CDR3 totals 17 residues. CDR1 SGHKS and CDR2 YYEKEE come from the germline V gene (reference sequence). The CDR3 region has the DNA TGTGCCAGCAGCTCGTTCTGGACTAGCGGGAGTTACAATGAGCAGTTCTTC. Encoded protein: CASSSFWTSGSYNEQFF.

This clone occurred once. The chain links TRBV24-1 to TRBJ2-3, with 7 bases aligning to TRBD1. With V trimmed by 3 bases and J by 6 bases, 11 bases remained unmatched. The CDR3 is 16 amino acids. From germline, CDR1 is KGHDR and CDR2 SFDVKD. The CDR3 is CATSDADRSGVDTQYF. The CDR3, as DNA: TGTGCCACCAGTGATGCGGACAGGTCAGGGGTTGATACGCAGTATTTT.

V and J are TRBV3-1 (or the pseudogene TRBV3-2) and TRBJ1-2; D call uncertain. This CDR3 has 12 residues. The V gene lost 6 bases and the J gene lost 3 bases, with 8 bases spanning the gap. Germline V gene lookup returns CDR1 LGHDT and CDR2 YNNKEL (reference sequence). The CDR3 bases are TGTGCCAGCAGTTTAGAGGACTATGGCTACACCTTC. It codes for CASSLEDYGYTF.

This chain connects TRBV19 to TRBJ2-7; 12 bases agree with TRBD2. The CDR3 totals 13 residues. CDR1 is LNHDA and CDR2 is SQIVND in the germline V gene (reference sequence). Unmatched junction bases numbered 7, after V lost 10 bases and J lost 6 bases. The chain's CDR3 is CATKTSGRAEQYF. In nucleotides, the CDR3 is TGTGCCACGAAGACTAGCGGGAGAGCCGAGCAGTACTTC.

The chain recombines TRBV6-6 with TRBJ2-7; a weak D match, TRBD1 (5 bases). Deletions cut 6 bases from V and 2 bases from J, with 14 bases between. The CDR3 has 14 amino acids. Looked up from germline, CDR1 is MNHNY and CDR2 is SVGAGI (reference sequence). CDR3 region: CASRPLAGTYEQYF. In DNA, the CDR3 is TGTGCCAGCAGGCCCCTTGCAGGGACCTACGAGCAGTACTTC.

This clone was found a few times. The chain has TRBV7-9 and TRBJ2-5; 12 nucleotides agree with TRBD1. The CDR3 covers 16 residues. The V segment lost 5 bases and the J segment 4 bases; nucleotides outside the gene matches: 8. From germline, CDR1 is SEHNR and CDR2 FQNEAQ (reference sequence). The chain's CDR3 is CASSVGTGGPGETQYF. CDR3 bases: TGTGCCAGCAGCGTCGGGACAGGGGGCCCCGGAGAGACCCAGTACTTC.

The chain recombines TRBV7-9 with TRBJ1-4; 8 bases map to TRBD1. CDR3 length equals 15 residues. Germline V gene lookup returns CDR1 SEHNR and CDR2 FQNEAQ (reference sequence). Germline trimming cut 5 bases from V and 5 bases from J; bases unmatched to any gene: 7. CDR3 region: CASSDRGLANEKLFF. The DNA of the CDR3 is TGTGCCAGCAGCGACAGGGGATTAGCGAATGAAAAACTGTTTTTT.

This chain connects TRBV7-9 to TRBJ2-7, with D maybe TRBD2 (6 bases). The CDR3 loop spans 13 amino acids. Trimming shortened V by 5 bases and J by 6 bases, and 14 bases separated the two germline ends. Looked up from germline, CDR1 is SEHNR and CDR2 is FQNEAQ (reference sequence). Here the CDR3 DNA reads TGTGCCAGCAGCCCTGGGACTTCCCTCGAGCAGTACTTC. It yields the protein CASSPGTSLEQYF.

The J gene is TRBJ2-5, the V gene TRBV11-3, with 8 bases matching TRBD1. This CDR3 is built from 13 residues. Germline V gives CDR1 SGHNT, CDR2 YENEEA. With 5 bases clipped from V and 1 base from J, the junction kept 0 bases outside the gene matches. CDR3 nucleotide sequence: TGTGCCAGCAGCCAGGGGGCCCAAGAGACCCAGTACTTC. Translating it yields CASSQGAQETQYF.

The rearrangement uses TRBV4-1 and TRBJ2-5; 9 nucleotides line up with TRBD2. Trimming took 0 bases from V and 5 from J; bases not matched to a gene: 10. This CDR3 comprises 17 residues. In germline, CDR1 is MGHRA, CDR2 YSYEKL. The CDR3 coding sequence is TGCGCCAGCAGCCAAGATAGATCCGCGGGGGGGCGGGAGACCCAGTACTTC. Amino acid sequence: CASSQDRSAGGRETQYF.

This chain connects TRBV24-1 to TRBJ2-5; TRBD1 agrees at 7 bases. The V gene's germline CDR1 is KGHDR and CDR2 SFDVKD. This CDR3 comprises 16 residues. V trimming: 5 bases; J trimming: 3 bases; junction bases outside the gene matches: 11. The chain's CDR3 is CATSALTGPLEETQYF. The DNA of the CDR3 is TGTGCCACCAGTGCCTTGACAGGGCCCCTTGAAGAGACCCAGTACTTC.